Listed here are 26 T cell receptor beta chains from one sample, sequenced in a study of T cell changes during pregnancy in multiple sclerosis. Repertoires were generated with immunoSEQ multiplex PCR, while TCRdb's copy carries only in-frame clones and drops some. The data hold approximately 36,000 clones, with 93% observed a single time. The input for sequencing was CD4+ T cells from peripheral blood mononuclear cells, taken in the first trimester of pregnancy. The receptors were sampled from a female donor with multiple sclerosis, enrolled in a pregnancy study.

The chain uses TRBV10-3 and TRBJ2-1; possible D gene TRBD1, 6 bases. This CDR3 is 13 amino acids long. CDR1 ENHRY and CDR2 SYGVKD come from the germline V gene. V was shortened by 3 bases and J by 6 bases, with 9 bases between the two germline ends. The CDR3 coding sequence is TGTGCCATCAGTGACCGAGGGGGCAATGAGCAGTTCTTC. Amino acids: CAISDRGGNEQFF.

V is TRBV6-5 and J is TRBJ2-3; 8 nucleotides agree with TRBD2. This CDR3 spans 15 amino acids. The germline V gene has CDR1 MNHEY and CDR2 SVGAGI. With V trimmed by 5 bases and J by 0 bases, 4 bases remained unmatched. For the CDR3, the DNA is TGTGCCAGCAGTAAAACTAGCGGAAGCACAGATACGCAGTATTTT. It yields the protein CASSKTSGSTDTQYF.

The rearrangement joins TRBV5-1 to TRBJ2-7, with 7 bases aligning to TRBD2. Germline CDR1 is SGHRS and CDR2 is YFSETQ. Unmatched junction bases numbered 1, after V lost 2 bases and J lost 2 bases. This CDR3 spans 13 amino acids. The CDR3 region is CASSLAGTYEQYF. In DNA, the CDR3 is TGCGCCAGCAGCTTAGCGGGGACCTACGAGCAGTACTTC.

The chain has TRBV11-2 and TRBJ1-1; 12 nucleotides agree with TRBD1. This CDR3 spans 16 amino acids. Germline V gene lookup returns CDR1 SGHAT and CDR2 FQNNGV. V dropped 4 bases and J dropped 4; count of bases not matched to a gene: 7. This CDR3 reads CASSSPGQGARTEAFF. DNA of the CDR3: TGTGCCAGCAGCTCGCCGGGACAGGGGGCGCGCACTGAAGCTTTCTTT.

The chain combines TRBV10-3 with TRBJ1-1, with D uncertain. Deletions cut 0 bases from V and 5 bases from J, with 7 bases between. The CDR3 totals 13 residues. CDR1 is ENHRY, CDR2 SYGVKD, per germline. The CDR3 loop reads CAISESSETEAFF. In DNA form, the CDR3 reads TGTGCCATCAGTGAGTCTAGTGAAACTGAAGCTTTCTTT.

J is TRBJ2-1 and V is TRBV5-1; 9 bases match TRBD2. Germline-derived CDR1 and CDR2 are SGHRS and YFSETQ. This CDR3 is 16 amino acids long. V gave up 0 bases and J gave up 8 bases; unmatched junction bases: 9. The CDR3 loop reads CASSLGSAGGQDEQFF. The DNA for the CDR3 is TGCGCCAGCAGCTTGGGAAGCGCGGGGGGGCAGGATGAGCAGTTCTTC.

The rearrangement links TRBV9 to TRBJ2-3; D possibly corresponds to TRBD2 (5 bases). Germline V lookup: CDR1 SGDLS, CDR2 YYNGEE. V lost 0 bases and J lost 3, with 11 bases in between. The CDR3 extends over 15 amino acids. The CDR3 sequence is CASSVDISVTDTQYF. The CDR3 DNA sequence: TGTGCCAGCAGCGTAGATATTAGCGTGACAGATACGCAGTATTTT.

The gene calls are TRBV4-2 and TRBJ1-3, with no clear D. The CDR3 length is 16 residues. The germline gives CDR1 LGHNA, CDR2 YNFKEQ. V shed 1 base and J shed 4 bases, with 14 bases lying between them. The CDR3, as DNA: TGTGCCAGCAGCCAAGGGGGAGGGTTTTCCGGAAACACCATATATTTT. Its translation: CASSQGGGFSGNTIYF.

This sequence joins TRBV6-4 and TRBJ2-3, with 7 nucleotides matching TRBD2. CDR3 length: 14 residues. The V and J ends lost 8 bases and 6 bases, in that order; junction bases with no gene match: 11. Germline values: CDR1 MRHNA, CDR2 SNTAGT. The CDR3 nucleotides are TGTGCCAGCTCTCTGGCGGGAGAAACGGATACGCAGTATTTT. Translated: CASSLAGETDTQYF.

The rearrangement joins TRBV5-1 to TRBJ1-2, with TRBD1 identical over 7 bases. Per germline, CDR1 SGHRS and CDR2 YFSETQ. Losses at the gene ends were 5 bases for V and 4 bases for J; bases not matched to a gene: 8. The CDR3 has 14 amino acids. Written as DNA, the CDR3 is TGCGCCAGCAGTATGAGGGGGCATGGCTATGGCTACACCTTC. Its translation: CASSMRGHGYGYTF.

The chain is built from TRBV5-5 and TRBJ2-1, with 7 bases matching TRBD1. The germline V gene has CDR1 SGHKS and CDR2 YYEKEE (reference sequence). The CDR3 extends over 12 amino acids. The junction had 4 bases not matched to a gene; V was cut back by 4 bases and J by 9 bases. The CDR3 DNA follows: TGTGCCAGCAGCCTAGGGGGCATTGAGCAGTTCTTC. It translates to CASSLGGIEQFF. Variable domain in full (rest from reference TRBV5-5 and TRBJ2-1): DAGVTQSPTHLIKTRGQQVTLRCSPISGHKSVSWYQQVLGQGPQFIFQYYEKEERGRGNFPDRFSARQFPNYSSELNVNALLLGDSALYLCASSLGGIEQFFGPGTRLTVL.

V usage is TRBV28 and J usage is TRBJ1-3; TRBD1 is a possible D gene (5 bases). This CDR3 has 17 amino acids. Deletions cut 6 bases from V and 0 bases from J, with 18 bases between. CDR1 and CDR2 (germline): MDHEN, SYDVKM. The CDR3 DNA reads as TGTGCCAGCAGCTTGGCTGGCTGGGGCCCCTCTGGAAACACCATATATTTT. Protein: CASSLAGWGPSGNTIYF.

J is TRBJ2-1 and V is TRBV4-2; D is perhaps TRBD2 (6 bases). The V end was cut by 4 bases, the J end by 9 bases, with 13 bases between. CDR1 LGHNA and CDR2 YNFKEQ come from the germline V gene. The CDR3 loop spans 13 amino acids. The CDR3 protein is CASSLGLLGEQFF. DNA for the CDR3: TGTGCCAGCAGCCTGGGACTGCTTGGTGAGCAGTTCTTC.

This rearrangement joins TRBV7-3 to TRBJ2-1; no definite D call. Germline CDR1 and CDR2: SGHTA and FQGTGA. Trimming stripped 2 bases from V and 8 bases from J, with 7 bases between. This CDR3 is 12 amino acids long. The CDR3 loop is CASSLRGDEQFF. The CDR3 DNA reads as TGTGCCAGCAGCTTACGCGGAGATGAGCAGTTCTTC.

The V gene is TRBV18, the J gene TRBJ2-1, with D tentatively TRBD2 (6 bases). Germline CDR1 reads KGHSH; CDR2 reads LQKENI. V shed 5 bases and J shed 6 bases, with 20 bases lying between them. There are 16 residues in the CDR3. CDR3 DNA: TGTGCCAGCTCATCTACCGTCCGCGGGGCCCTCAATGAGCAGTTCTTC. This codes for CASSSTVRGALNEQFF.

The rearrangement joins TRBV5-4 to TRBJ1-1; 7 bases map to TRBD1. Trimming took 3 bases from V and 0 from J; bases not matched to a gene: 5. From germline, CDR1 is SGHNT and CDR2 YYREEE (reference sequence). This CDR3 spans 15 amino acids. In nucleotides, the CDR3 is TGTGCCAGCAGCTCCGGGACAGATATGAACACTGAAGCTTTCTTT. Amino acids: CASSSGTDMNTEAFF.

The V call is TRBV2, the J call TRBJ2-7; D ambiguous. V was trimmed by 8 bases and J by 7 bases, leaving 12 bases between them. This CDR3 spans 11 amino acids. Germline-derived CDR1 and CDR2 are SNHLY and FYNNEI. The CDR3 DNA follows: TGTGCCAGCGTAGAAAACTGGGAGCAGTACTTC. It specifies CASVENWEQYF.

This chain connects TRBV7-8 to TRBJ2-7; a possible D gene is TRBD1 (6 bases). The V end lost 2 bases, the J end lost 4 bases, and 12 bases lay between the germline ends. The CDR3 has 14 amino acids. CDR1 is SGHVS and CDR2 is FQNEAQ in the germline V gene. The CDR3 is CASSLRTGIYEQYF. The CDR3 bases are TGTGCCAGCAGCTTAAGAACAGGGATTTACGAGCAGTACTTC.

The rearrangement joins TRBV14 to TRBJ2-1; 8 bases agree with TRBD1. This CDR3 is built from 14 residues. CDR1 SGHDN and CDR2 FVKESK come from the germline V gene. The V gene end was trimmed by 4 bases and the J gene end by 3 bases; junction bases not matched to a gene: 2. CDR3 coding DNA: TGTGCCAGCAGCCCCGGACAGGGCTACAATGAGCAGTTCTTC. It encodes CASSPGQGYNEQFF.

This chain joins TRBV2 and TRBJ2-3; 12 bases map to TRBD2. This CDR3 is 15 amino acids long. Germline trimming cut 7 bases from V and 3 bases from J; bases unmatched to any gene: 5. Germline CDR1 is SNHLY and CDR2 is FYNNEI. The DNA for the CDR3 is TGTGCCAGCAAACCAGGACTAGCGGGAACAGATACGCAGTATTTT. It specifies CASKPGLAGTDTQYF.

V usage is TRBV14 and J usage is TRBJ2-7; 8 bases align to TRBD1. J lost 0 bases, V lost 2 bases, and 12 bases had no gene match. This CDR3 is built from 18 residues. Germline V CDR1 and CDR2: SGHDN, FVKESK. CDR3 region: CASSQKIGQGRSSYEQYF. The CDR3 DNA follows: TGTGCCAGCAGCCAAAAGATTGGACAGGGACGGTCCTCCTACGAGCAGTACTTC.

The chain couples TRBV28 to TRBJ2-7, with D possibly being TRBD2 (5 bases). Germline V lookup: CDR1 MDHEN, CDR2 SYDVKM. This CDR3 is 16 amino acids long. V lost 6 bases and J 1 base, leaving 19 bases between the germline ends. CDR3 in DNA: TGTGCCAGCAGGGGGTTAGGAGGTCTAATATCCTACGAGCAGTACTTC. It yields the protein CASRGLGGLISYEQYF.

The V call is TRBV28, the J call TRBJ1-2; D remains unclear. This CDR3 contains 14 residues. V was clipped by 2 bases and J by 1 base, with 8 bases between them. CDR1 MDHEN and CDR2 SYDVKM come from the germline V gene. The CDR3: CASSLGEVNYGYTF. The CDR3 nucleotides are TGTGCCAGCAGTTTAGGGGAGGTTAACTATGGCTACACCTTC.

The chain is built from TRBV28 and TRBJ2-3, with 12 nucleotides matching TRBD2. The CDR3 runs 14 residues. The trim removed 6 bases at V and 3 bases at J, leaving 1 base unmatched. Germline loops: CDR1 MDHEN, CDR2 SYDVKM. The CDR3, as DNA: TGTGCCAGCAGGACTAGCGGGAGTACAGATACGCAGTATTTT. It is translated as CASRTSGSTDTQYF.

The genes are TRBV4-3 and TRBJ1-1; no reliable D call. The V gene's germline CDR1 is LGHNA and CDR2 YSLEER. There are 13 residues in the CDR3. V was trimmed by 0 bases and J by 5 bases, leaving 7 bases between them. The CDR3 nucleotides are TGCGCCAGCAGCCAAGAAAGAGGGACTGAAGCTTTCTTT. Protein sequence: CASSQERGTEAFF.

V and J are TRBV15 and TRBJ2-7; D uncertain. Germline V lookup: CDR1 LNHNV, CDR2 YYDKDF (reference sequence). This CDR3 spans 17 amino acids. With 0 bases removed from V and 0 bases from J, the gap between germline ends came to 15 bases. CDR3 sequence reads: CATSRDSFNLSSYEQYF. CDR3 bases: TGTGCCACCAGCAGAGATAGTTTTAACTTGAGCTCCTACGAGCAGTACTTC.